These 26 T cell receptor beta chains came from one sample sequenced in a study of blood T cell repertoires in COVID-19 (dated by TCRdb to the early 2020s). The library came from the immunoSEQ multiplex PCR assay. Sourced from immuneACCESS, this table was stored by TCRdb with only in-frame sequences that have V and J called. A share of the clones is absent; for the studies checked, an unresolved V gene accounts for under half, and the remainder has no known explanation. The sample table holds around 60,000 clones, of which over 60% were seen once. Roughly 5% of the sample is taken by the ten largest. Sequencing input: peripheral blood. Source of these receptors: a woman aged 70-85 years with COVID-19, enrolled during active disease.

This sequence joins TRBV7-2 and TRBJ1-2, with D unresolved. This CDR3 region has 16 residues. V gave up 1 base and J gave up 1 base, with 13 bases separating them. CDR1 is SGHTA and CDR2 is FQGNSA in the germline V gene. As DNA, the CDR3 is TGTGCCAGCAGCTTAGGGACTGTGTCGAATAACTATGGCTACACCTTC. The encoded protein is CASSLGTVSNNYGYTF.

The chain uses TRBV6-2 or TRBV6-3 and TRBJ1-1; D gene uncertain. The germline gives CDR1 MNHEY, CDR2 SVGEGT. V dropped 0 bases and J dropped 0 bases, with 5 bases sitting between them. This CDR3 spans 14 amino acids. The CDR3 DNA reads TGTGCCAGCAGTTACTCCTCCGTGAACACTGAAGCTTTCTTT. The encoded protein is CASSYSSVNTEAFF.

The chain links TRBV4-2 to TRBJ2-1; TRBD2 matches 7 bases. The CDR3 has 17 amino acids. Germline V CDR1 and CDR2: LGHNA, YNFKEQ. The V and J ends lost 4 bases and 0 bases, in that order; junction bases with no gene match: 9. This chain's CDR3 is CASSPSGGSRSYNEQFF. The CDR3 DNA is TGTGCCAGCAGCCCCAGTGGCGGGAGCCGCTCCTACAATGAGCAGTTCTTC.

Of note for this clone: The junction does not match germline at one end; this may be a read error. This chain links TRBV7-7 with TRBJ2-5; perhaps TRBD1 as D (5 bases). This CDR3 region has 15 residues. In germline, CDR1 is SSHAT, CDR2 FNYEAQ (reference sequence). As DNA, the CDR3 is TGTGCTAGCAGCTTAGGGTCAGGGCGACGGGAGACCCAGTACTTC. This sequence encodes CASSLGSGRRETQYF.

This clone occurred once. The chain joins TRBV11-1 to TRBJ1-1, with D perhaps TRBD1 (6 bases). Germline CDR1 SGHAT, CDR2 FQDESV (reference sequence). The CDR3 runs 15 residues. Between the trimmed V and J ends, which lost 5 bases and 0 bases, there was a span of 13 bases. CDR3 nucleotides: TGTGCCAGCAGCCCCGGGACACTAATGAACACTGAAGCTTTCTTT. Protein sequence: CASSPGTLMNTEAFF.

This clone was observed at least ten times. The chain is built from TRBV9 and TRBJ1-6; TRBD1 matches 9 bases. The CDR3 spans 15 residues. CDR1 is SGDLS and CDR2 is YYNGEE in the germline V gene. V lost 2 bases to trimming and J lost 10 bases; unmatched junction nucleotides: 7. CDR3 nucleotide sequence: TGTGCCAGCAGCGTCGCCGGGACAGGGCTCTCACCCCTCCACTTT. Protein product: CASSVAGTGLSPLHF.

The CDR3 region has the DNA TGTGCCAGCAGCGATGACGGGGGATCCGAGCAGTACTTC. This translates into CASSDDGGSEQYF. The chain links TRBV5-6 to TRBJ2-7; tentative D call: TRBD2 (6 bases). V dropped 4 bases and J dropped 6 bases, with 14 bases sitting between them. CDR1 SGHDT and CDR2 YYEEEE come from the germline V gene. The CDR3 has 13 amino acids.

This clone was counted once. The J gene is TRBJ2-2, the V gene TRBV2; TRBD1 might be the D (6 bases). Germline-derived CDR1 and CDR2 are SNHLY and FYNNEI. This CDR3 comprises 14 residues. Trimming took 8 bases from V and 3 from J, leaving 13 bases between them. CDR3 protein: CASFDDRHTGELFF. The CDR3 coding sequence is TGTGCCAGCTTTGACGACAGGCACACCGGGGAGCTGTTTTTT.

The chain joins TRBV5-1 to TRBJ2-2, with D possibly matching TRBD1 (6 bases). Trimming removed 0 bases at V and 5 bases at J, with 11 bases between. CDR3 length equals 15 residues. Germline V gives CDR1 SGHRS, CDR2 YFSETQ. In DNA, the CDR3 is TGCGCCAGCAGCTTGGCGTCAGGGGCTACCGGGGAGCTGTTTTTT. Encoded protein: CASSLASGATGELFF.

The V gene is TRBV4-3, the J gene TRBJ1-2; weak D call: TRBD1 (5 bases). Between the trimmed V and J ends, which lost 1 base and 7 bases, there was a span of 13 bases. Per the germline V gene, CDR1 is LGHNA and CDR2 is YSLEER. The CDR3 runs to 14 residues. The CDR3 region is CASSQGLGDAGYTF. The CDR3 coding sequence is TGCGCCAGCAGCCAAGGGTTAGGGGATGCTGGCTACACCTTC.

V usage is TRBV6-2 or TRBV6-3 and J usage is TRBJ2-5, with 10 bases fitting TRBD1. This CDR3 is built from 16 residues. With 5 bases clipped from V and 2 bases from J, the junction kept 8 bases outside the gene matches. Germline-derived CDR1 and CDR2 are MNHEY and SVGEGT. The CDR3 nucleotides are TGTGCCAGCAGTACGCGACCGGGACAGGGGCAAGAGACCCAGTACTTC. This translates into CASSTRPGQGQETQYF.

V usage is TRBV2 and J usage is TRBJ2-2; TRBD1 might be the D (6 bases). Between the trimmed V and J ends, which lost 0 bases and 6 bases, there was a span of 17 bases. Germline V lookup: CDR1 SNHLY, CDR2 FYNNEI. The CDR3 is 17 amino acids. The CDR3 DNA reads TGTGCCAGCAGTGAAGCGCAAAGCAGGGGTATCTCCGGGGAGCTGTTTTTT. Protein: CASSEAQSRGISGELFF.

Comment on this clone: The junction and the germline gene differ at one end; a read error may be behind it. The rearrangement joins TRBV24-1 to TRBJ1-2; possibly TRBD1 for D (6 bases). CDR1 is KGHDR and CDR2 is SFDVKD in the germline V gene. This CDR3 has 13 residues. CDR3 sequence (DNA): TGTGCCACCAGTGATAGCTGGACAGAAGAATACTCCTTC. This codes for CATSDSWTEEYSF.

This clone was observed a handful of times. This chain uses TRBV12-3 or TRBV12-4 with TRBJ1-2, with D maybe TRBD1 (6 bases). V shed 2 bases and J shed 8 bases, with 12 bases lying between them. The CDR3 runs 13 residues. CDR3 nucleotides: TGTGCCAGCAGTTTATCAGGGGTGAACGGCTACACCTTC. It encodes CASSLSGVNGYTF.

This chain connects TRBV24-1 to TRBJ2-3; D unclear. CDR1 is KGHDR and CDR2 is SFDVKD in the germline V gene. CDR3 length: 14 residues. V was trimmed by 4 bases and J by 6 bases, leaving 13 bases between them. The CDR3 nucleotides read TGTGCCACCAGTGAGTCCTCATCCGGGGATACGCAGTATTTT. This codes for CATSESSSGDTQYF.

The chain joins TRBV7-3 to TRBJ2-5; 10 bases fit TRBD1. V shed 5 bases and J 5 bases; nucleotides not matched to a gene: 2. The CDR3 runs to 13 residues. Germline loops: CDR1 SGHTA, CDR2 FQGTGA. For the CDR3, the DNA is TGTGCCAGCAGCCGGGGACAGGGGGAGACCCAGTACTTC. It codes for CASSRGQGETQYF.

This sequence joins TRBV5-4 and TRBJ2-3, with 11 positions matching TRBD1. Germline V gives CDR1 SGHNT, CDR2 YYREEE (reference sequence). CDR3 length equals 14 residues. V shed 4 bases, J shed 5 bases, and the junction held 3 bases outside the gene matches. CDR3 nucleotides: TGTGCCAGCAGCCCGGACAGGGGGCGAGATACGCAGTATTTT. Protein product: CASSPDRGRDTQYF.

This clone was seen a handful of times. The chain is built from TRBV9 and TRBJ2-1, with TRBD2 matching over 8 bases. Germline CDR1 is SGDLS and CDR2 is YYNGEE. CDR3 length: 16 residues. The junction had 12 bases not matched to a gene; V was cut back by 4 bases and J by 6 bases. The CDR3 bases are TGTGCCAGCAGCAGCCGGACTAGCCTCGTAGGCAATGAGCAGTTCTTC. Protein: CASSSRTSLVGNEQFF.

This sequence joins TRBV7-2 and TRBJ2-2; D gene unclear. From germline, CDR1 is SGHTA and CDR2 FQGNSA. Trimming left V 5 bases short and J 5 bases short, with 12 bases between. The CDR3 is 14 residues long. CDR3 sequence reads: CASSPRPVTGELFF. The CDR3 DNA reads as TGTGCCAGCAGCCCGCGCCCGGTTACCGGGGAGCTGTTTTTT.

The V and J genes are TRBV14 and TRBJ2-2; D gene ambiguous. Trimming pared 0 bases from V and 7 bases from J, leaving 6 bases between. Germline V gives CDR1 SGHDN, CDR2 FVKESK. This CDR3 has 13 residues. This chain's CDR3 is CASSQEWHGELFF. In nucleotides, the CDR3 is TGTGCCAGCAGCCAAGAGTGGCACGGGGAGCTGTTTTTT.

The rearrangement joins TRBV5-5 to TRBJ2-5; 7 bases are shared with TRBD2. The CDR3 runs to 14 residues. Per germline, CDR1 SGHKS and CDR2 YYEKEE (reference sequence). The ends lost 4 bases at V and 5 bases at J; junction bases unmatched: 8. This CDR3 reads CASSPLGGGETQYF. CDR3 bases: TGTGCCAGCAGCCCGCTTGGGGGAGGGGAGACCCAGTACTTC.

This chain uses TRBV3-1 (or the pseudogene TRBV3-2) with TRBJ2-7; TRBD2 agrees at 11 bases. The CDR3 covers 15 residues. The germline V gene has CDR1 LGHDT and CDR2 YNNKEL (reference sequence). Trimming removed 0 bases from V and 3 bases from J; junction bases left unmatched: 1. The CDR3 loop reads CASSQELAGGYEQYF. The CDR3 bases are TGTGCCAGCAGCCAAGAGCTAGCGGGGGGCTACGAGCAGTACTTC.

The genes are TRBV5-4 and TRBJ1-2; 8 nucleotides line up with TRBD1. CDR1 is SGHNT and CDR2 is YYREEE in the germline V gene (reference sequence). J gave up 2 bases and V 4 bases, and 7 bases lay outside the gene matches. The CDR3 loop spans 15 amino acids. The DNA of the CDR3 is TGTGCCAGCAGCCCAGGGCGACAGGGGAACTATGGCTACACCTTC. This codes for CASSPGRQGNYGYTF. Using reference TRBV5-4 and TRBJ1-2 for the parts outside the CDR3, the full variable domain is ETGVTQSPTHLIKTRGQQVTLRCSSQSGHNTVSWYQQALGQGPQFIFQYYREEENGRGNFPPRFSGLQFPNYSSELNVNALELDDSALYLCASSPGRQGNYGYTFGSGTRLTVV.

The chain employs TRBV6-6 and TRBJ1-1; D gene unclear. The CDR3 extends over 12 amino acids. Germline lookup yields CDR1 MNHNY and CDR2 SVGAGI (reference sequence). Trimming cost V 5 bases and J 4 bases, with 8 bases left between them. The CDR3 DNA follows: TGTGCCAGCAGTCGATCCTCCACTGAAGCTTTCTTT. It specifies CASSRSSTEAFF.

This chain uses TRBV19 with TRBJ2-3; 10 positions match TRBD1. This CDR3 region has 19 residues. Germline V CDR1 and CDR2: LNHDA, SQIVND (reference sequence). V shed 1 base and J 0 bases; nucleotides not matched to a gene: 10. CDR3 loop: CASSIGKGQGRISTDTQYF. The CDR3 DNA is TGTGCCAGTAGTATAGGCAAGGGACAGGGGAGAATTAGCACAGATACGCAGTATTTT.

V usage is TRBV28 and J usage is TRBJ1-2, with D tentatively TRBD1 (6 bases). The ends were cut back, 3 bases at V and 2 bases at J, with 13 bases in the middle. CDR1 is MDHEN, CDR2 SYDVKM, per germline. CDR3 length: 15 residues. The CDR3: CASSLGAEENYGYTF. In DNA form, the CDR3 reads TGTGCCAGCAGTTTGGGGGCCGAGGAGAACTATGGCTACACCTTC.